This note documents a single TCR beta chain sequence. The record originates from a study of CD8 T cells in Susac syndrome. CD8+ and CD4+ T cells from blood underwent TCR beta sequencing. The study used treatment-naive patients who had stable or active relapsing-remitting disease as multiple sclerosis controls. Through negative isolation, CD4+ and CD8+ T cells were obtained, while TEMRA cells were enriched using FACS. The RNA, about 0.5 to 1 ug, was put through reverse transcription using random hexamers. immunoSEQ multiplex PCR amplified TCR beta CDR3 across 54 Vbeta, 13 Jbeta. Using its own MiXCR run on the immunoSEQ multiplex PCR reads, TCRdb lists one record per CDR3 protein. Altogether hundreds of thousands of distinct CDR3 sequences are present, 95% being singletons, with the ten largest covering approximately 0.082%. Germline CDR1 and CDR2: SGHRS and YFSETQ. Germline trimming cut 2 bases from V and 8 bases from J; bases unmatched to any gene: 2. The CDR3 has 13 residues.

The sample was CD4+ T cells from PBMCs. V usage is TRBV5-1 and J usage is TRBJ2-1; the match to TRBD1 covers 9 bases. This TCR derives from a human donor with multiple sclerosis. The CDR3 spells CASSLQGADEQFF. The CDR3 DNA sequence: TGCGCCAGCAGCTTACAGGGGGCCGATGAGCAGTTCTTC.